This entry lists 4 T cell receptor beta chains sequenced from one sample in a study of blood T cell repertoires in COVID-19. Some clones are missing from TCRdb's copy, which holds only in-frame ones; the method was immunoSEQ multiplex PCR. The table lists roughly 240,000 clones, 65% to 90% of them singletons. Sequencing input: PBMCs or T cells enriched from blood (not recorded which). These receptors came from a woman aged 50 to 65 with acute COVID-19.

V is TRBV6-5 and J is TRBJ1-2; no firm D call. The CDR3 has 14 residues. V was trimmed by 5 bases and J by 2 bases, leaving 12 bases between them. Germline lookup yields CDR1 MNHEY and CDR2 SVGAGI. In DNA form, the CDR3 reads TGTGCCAGCAGTCTTCAAGGACTGAACTATGGCTACACCTTC. This sequence encodes CASSLQGLNYGYTF.

The sample holds a few counts of this clone. This chain links TRBV6-2 or TRBV6-3 with TRBJ1-1; D call uncertain. Germline V gene sequence: CDR1 MNHEY, CDR2 SVGEGT. V gave up 6 bases and J gave up 5 bases, with 7 bases separating them. This CDR3 is 11 amino acids long. CDR3 sequence: CASSLRTEAFF. The CDR3 DNA reads as TGTGCCAGCAGCCTGAGGACTGAAGCTTTCTTT.

Points on this clone: Its ends do not fully match the called genes, so a read error is possible. The chain recombines TRBV29-1 with TRBJ1-1; possible D gene TRBD1, 6 bases. The CDR3 loop spans 13 amino acids. Germline lookup yields CDR1 SQVTM and CDR2 ANQGSEA. The CDR3 coding sequence is TGCAGCGTGGAAGAGGGGGGATACACTGAAGCTTTCTTT. Its translation: CSVEEGGYTEAFF.

This rearrangement joins TRBV6-5 to TRBJ2-7, with TRBD1 identical over 7 bases. The germline CDR1 and CDR2 sequences are MNHEY and SVGAGI. CDR3 size: 15 residues. Germline trimming cut 7 bases from V and 2 bases from J; bases unmatched to any gene: 11. DNA for the CDR3: TGTGCCAGCAACCTGGGACAGAGAACACCCTACGAGCAGTACTTC. It encodes CASNLGQRTPYEQYF.